The clone carrying this TCR beta chain was found once. The sample originates from a study of blood T cell repertoires in COVID-19. Study overall: Some COVID-19 samples were acute and others convalescent; all came from the United States, Italy and Spain. The analysed material was cDNA or gDNA that came from T cells, B-cell-depleted T cells, or PBMCs.

Authors' analysis steps: Reference gene primer amplification in the assay estimated nucleated cell counts. Clones were read by immunoSEQ multiplex PCR, and TCRdb kept only the in-frame ones, dropping some. V and J calls and clone size are given by that table; D and trimming were obtained from the DNA. In the table there are about 60,000 clones, over 80% of which are singletons. This TCR came from a human donor with active COVID-19. The donor label of this sample is uncertain. The source material was peripheral blood.

CDR3 nucleotide sequence: TGTGCCAGCGGCAAACTGGACATCCCGTCGATGAACACTGAAGCTTTCTTT. It codes for CASGKLDIPSMNTEAFF. This chain uses TRBV5-6 with TRBJ1-1; D perhaps matches TRBD1 (5 bases). The CDR3 has 17 amino acids. The germline gives CDR1 SGHDT, CDR2 YYEEEE. Trimming removed 7 bases from V and 0 bases from J, with 22 bases in between.